This T cell receptor (beta chain) was captured in a study of shared clonotypes between healthy human individuals. Findings of the study overall: Only a few donors were included, so the genetic and exposure-history diversity represented was limited.

On this clone: The target antigen is unknown.

Some clones are missing from TCRdb's copy, which holds only in-frame ones; the method was immunoSEQ multiplex PCR. Among about 1,500,000 clones, around 97% were seen once, and the ten largest hold over 1%. The CDR3 has 13 amino acids. From germline, CDR1 is SGDLS and CDR2 YYNGEE. V lost 4 bases and J lost 3, with 8 bases in between. This TCR derives from a man younger than 40 in good health. The sequencing input was naive CD4+ T cells sorted from blood. Subset in this sample: CD45RA+ positively selected. The chain links TRBV9 to TRBJ2-1, with D hard to call. CDR3 DNA: TGTGCCAGCAGCCACAGAGACTACAATGAGCAGTTCTTC. Translating it yields CASSHRDYNEQFF.